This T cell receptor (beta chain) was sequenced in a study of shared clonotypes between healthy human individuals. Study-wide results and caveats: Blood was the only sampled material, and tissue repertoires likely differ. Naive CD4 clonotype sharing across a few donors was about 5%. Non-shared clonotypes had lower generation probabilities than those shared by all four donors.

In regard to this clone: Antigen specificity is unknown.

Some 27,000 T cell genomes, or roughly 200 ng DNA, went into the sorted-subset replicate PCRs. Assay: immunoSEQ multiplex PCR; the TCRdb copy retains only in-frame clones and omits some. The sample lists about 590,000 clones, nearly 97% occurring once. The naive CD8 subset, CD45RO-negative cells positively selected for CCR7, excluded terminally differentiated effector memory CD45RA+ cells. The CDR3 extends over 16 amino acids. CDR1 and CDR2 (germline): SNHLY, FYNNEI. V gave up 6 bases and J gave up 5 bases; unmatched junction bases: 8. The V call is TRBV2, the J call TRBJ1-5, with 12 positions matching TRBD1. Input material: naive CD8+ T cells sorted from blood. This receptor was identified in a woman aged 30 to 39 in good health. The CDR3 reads CASSTPGQGADQPQHF. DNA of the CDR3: TGTGCCAGCAGCACTCCGGGACAGGGGGCCGATCAGCCCCAGCATTTT.